This T cell receptor (beta chain) was retrieved from a study of cytomegalovirus exposure and HLA in healthy donors. In regard to this clone: The antigen is unknown.

Study-level points and caveats: A list of roughly 180 TCR beta chains associated with cytomegalovirus was given. The CMV antigen specificity of a few CMV-associated chains was confirmed through in vitro analysis.

The J segment lost 0 bases and the V segment lost 1 base, leaving 4 bases of the junction unmatched. Germline-derived CDR1 and CDR2 are LNHDA and SQIVND (reference sequence). This CDR3 comprises 16 residues. Separate from the roughly 730-subject first cohort, the 120-subject validation cohort was the one that the donors belonged to. Profiled with immunoSEQ multiplex PCR; TCRdb holds only in-frame clones, not every one. In the table there are 150,000 to 200,000 clones, about 82% of which are singletons. This chain uses TRBV19 with TRBJ1-2; TRBD1 agrees at 8 bases. The specimen was PBMCs. This TCR was sampled from a woman between 18 and 29 years old in good health and CMV-seronegative. CDR3 DNA: TGTGCCAGTAGTATAGTCACAGGGGGAGCTAACTATGGCTACACCTTC. Translated, it gives CASSIVTGGANYGYTF.